Listed here is a single T cell receptor (beta chain). Its antigen is unknown. The data were taken from a study of T cell responses to AZD1222 COVID-19 vaccine. Whole-study findings and limits: Spike as a whole was targeted by vaccine-associated CD4 TCRs, dominant at 160-218 and 743-854. Following two doses of AZD1222, Spike-specific TCR breadth and depth rose.

The V gene's germline CDR1 is MNHEY and CDR2 SVGEGT. With V trimmed by 2 bases and J by 1 base, 5 bases remained unmatched. The CDR3 runs 17 residues. Sequencing used immunoSEQ multiplex PCR; TCRdb keeps in-frame clones, though not all of them. The repertoire holds more than 150,000 clones, with about 90% as singletons. The V gene is TRBV6-2 or TRBV6-3, the J gene TRBJ2-3, with TRBD2 identical over 11 bases. Sample: peripheral blood, taken 28 days after the second AZD1222 dose. This TCR came from an adult who received the AZD1222 COVID-19 vaccine. The CDR3 bases are TGTGCCAGCAGTTACCTCCTAGCGGGAGGAGGCACAGATACGCAGTATTTT. It yields the protein CASSYLLAGGGTDTQYF.